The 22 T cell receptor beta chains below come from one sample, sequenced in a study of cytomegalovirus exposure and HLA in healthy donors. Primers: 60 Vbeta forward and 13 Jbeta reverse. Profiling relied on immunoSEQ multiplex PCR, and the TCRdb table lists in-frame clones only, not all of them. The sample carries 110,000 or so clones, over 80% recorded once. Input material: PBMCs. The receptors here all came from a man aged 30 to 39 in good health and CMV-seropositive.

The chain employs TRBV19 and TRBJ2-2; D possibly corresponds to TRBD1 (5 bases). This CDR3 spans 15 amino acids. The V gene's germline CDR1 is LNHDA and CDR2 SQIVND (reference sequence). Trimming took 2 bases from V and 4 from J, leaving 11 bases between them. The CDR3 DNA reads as TGTGCCAGTAGTATACTGGACAAAGTCACCGGGGAGCTGTTTTTT. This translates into CASSILDKVTGELFF.

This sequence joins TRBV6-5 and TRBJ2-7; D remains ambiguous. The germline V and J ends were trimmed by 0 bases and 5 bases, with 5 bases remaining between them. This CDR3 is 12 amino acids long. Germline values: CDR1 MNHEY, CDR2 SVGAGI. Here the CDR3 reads CASSYSGHEQYF. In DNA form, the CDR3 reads TGTGCCAGCAGTTACTCGGGCCACGAGCAGTACTTC.

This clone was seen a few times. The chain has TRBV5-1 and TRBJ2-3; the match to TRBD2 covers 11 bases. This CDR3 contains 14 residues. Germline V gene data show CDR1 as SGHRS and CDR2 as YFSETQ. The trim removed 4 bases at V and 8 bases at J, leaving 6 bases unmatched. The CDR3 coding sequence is TGCGCCAGCAGCCCTGGGACTAGCGGCGGTACGCAGTATTTT. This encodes CASSPGTSGGTQYF.

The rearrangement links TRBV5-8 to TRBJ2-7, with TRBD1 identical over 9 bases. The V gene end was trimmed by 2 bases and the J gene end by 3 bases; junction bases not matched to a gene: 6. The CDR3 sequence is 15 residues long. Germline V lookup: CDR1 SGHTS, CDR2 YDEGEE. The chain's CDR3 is CASSLTGTGIYEQYF. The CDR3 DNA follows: TGTGCCAGCAGCTTAACCGGGACAGGGATCTACGAGCAGTACTTC.

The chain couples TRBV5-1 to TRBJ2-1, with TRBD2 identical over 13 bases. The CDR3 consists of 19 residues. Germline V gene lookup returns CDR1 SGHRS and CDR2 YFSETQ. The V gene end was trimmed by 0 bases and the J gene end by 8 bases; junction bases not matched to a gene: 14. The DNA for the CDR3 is TGCGCCAGCAGCTTGGCCAGGATTAGGACTAGCGGGGGATGGGATGAGCAGTTCTTC. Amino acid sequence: CASSLARIRTSGGWDEQFF.

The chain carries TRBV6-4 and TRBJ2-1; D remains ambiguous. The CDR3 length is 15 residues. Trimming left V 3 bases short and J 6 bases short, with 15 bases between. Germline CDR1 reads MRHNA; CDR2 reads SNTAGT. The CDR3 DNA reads TGTGCCAGCAGTGAAAGCTTCGAGAGAGGCAATGAGCAGTTCTTC. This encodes CASSESFERGNEQFF.

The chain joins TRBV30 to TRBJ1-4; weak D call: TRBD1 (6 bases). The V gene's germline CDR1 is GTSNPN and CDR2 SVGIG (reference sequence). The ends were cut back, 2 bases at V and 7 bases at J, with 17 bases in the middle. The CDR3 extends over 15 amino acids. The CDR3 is CAWSPKLGGSEKLFF. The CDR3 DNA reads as TGTGCCTGGAGTCCCAAGCTAGGGGGTAGTGAAAAACTGTTTTTT.

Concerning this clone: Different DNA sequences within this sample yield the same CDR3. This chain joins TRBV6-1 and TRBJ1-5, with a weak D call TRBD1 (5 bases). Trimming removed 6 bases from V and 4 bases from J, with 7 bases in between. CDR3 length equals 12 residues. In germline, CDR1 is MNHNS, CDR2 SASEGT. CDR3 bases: TGTGCCAGCAGGGGGGGGAATCAGCCCCAGCATTTT. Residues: CASRGGNQPQHF.

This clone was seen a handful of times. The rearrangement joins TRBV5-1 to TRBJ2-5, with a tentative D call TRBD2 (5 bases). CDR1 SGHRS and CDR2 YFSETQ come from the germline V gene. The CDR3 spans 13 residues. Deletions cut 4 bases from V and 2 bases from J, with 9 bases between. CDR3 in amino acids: CASSRGSQETQYF. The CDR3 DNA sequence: TGCGCCAGCAGCCGCGGGTCTCAAGAGACCCAGTACTTC.

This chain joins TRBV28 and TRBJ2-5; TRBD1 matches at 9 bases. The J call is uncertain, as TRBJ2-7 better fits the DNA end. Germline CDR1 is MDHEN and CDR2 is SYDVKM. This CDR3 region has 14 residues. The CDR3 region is CASRDRGFSYEQYF. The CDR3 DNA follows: TGTGCCAGCAGGGACAGGGGCTTCTCCTACGAGCAGTACTTC.

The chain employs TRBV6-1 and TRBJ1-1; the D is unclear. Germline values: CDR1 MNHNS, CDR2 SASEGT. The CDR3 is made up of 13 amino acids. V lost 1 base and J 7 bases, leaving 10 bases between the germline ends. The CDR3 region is CASSEGEGGEAFF. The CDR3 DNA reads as TGTGCCAGCAGTGAAGGGGAGGGCGGTGAAGCTTTCTTT.

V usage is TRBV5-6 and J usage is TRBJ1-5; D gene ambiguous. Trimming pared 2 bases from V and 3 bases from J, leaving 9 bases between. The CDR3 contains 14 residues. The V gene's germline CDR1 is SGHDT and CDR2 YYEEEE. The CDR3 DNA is TGTGCCAGCAGCTTTCACGGTTTCAATCAGCCCCAGCATTTT. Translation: CASSFHGFNQPQHF.

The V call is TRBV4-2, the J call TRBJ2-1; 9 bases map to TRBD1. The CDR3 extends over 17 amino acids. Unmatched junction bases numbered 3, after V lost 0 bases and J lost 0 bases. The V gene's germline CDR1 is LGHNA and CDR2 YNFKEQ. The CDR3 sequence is CASSQDLGQGSYNEQFF. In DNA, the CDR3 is TGTGCCAGCAGCCAAGATTTGGGACAGGGCTCCTACAATGAGCAGTTCTTC.

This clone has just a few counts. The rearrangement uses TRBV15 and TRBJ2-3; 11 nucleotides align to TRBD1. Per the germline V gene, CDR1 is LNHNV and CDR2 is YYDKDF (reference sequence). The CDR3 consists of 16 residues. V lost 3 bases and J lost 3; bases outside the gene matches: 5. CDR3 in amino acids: CATSSNRDRGTDTQYF. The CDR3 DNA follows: TGTGCCACCAGCAGCAACCGGGACAGGGGGACAGATACGCAGTATTTT. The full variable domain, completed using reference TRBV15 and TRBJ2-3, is DAMVIQNPRYQVTQFGKPVTLSCSQTLNHNVMYWYQQKSSQAPKLLFHYYDKDFNNEADTPDNFQSRRPNTSFCFLDIRSPGLGDTAMYLCATSSNRDRGTDTQYFGPGTRLTVL.

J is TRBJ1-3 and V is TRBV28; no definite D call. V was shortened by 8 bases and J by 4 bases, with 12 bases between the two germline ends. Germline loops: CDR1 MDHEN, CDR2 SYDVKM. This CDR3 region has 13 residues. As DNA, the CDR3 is TGTGCCAGCGTCACGCGGCCCGGAAACACCATATATTTT. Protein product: CASVTRPGNTIYF.

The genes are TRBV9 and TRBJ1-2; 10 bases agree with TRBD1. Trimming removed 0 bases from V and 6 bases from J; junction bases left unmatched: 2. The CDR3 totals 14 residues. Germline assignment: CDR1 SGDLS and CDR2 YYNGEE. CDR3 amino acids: CASSVGGTGDGYTF. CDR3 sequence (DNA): TGTGCCAGCAGCGTAGGGGGGACAGGGGATGGCTACACCTTC.

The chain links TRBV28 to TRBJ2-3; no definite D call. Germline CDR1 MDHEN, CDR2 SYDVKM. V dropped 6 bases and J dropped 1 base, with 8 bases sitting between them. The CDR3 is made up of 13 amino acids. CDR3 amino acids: CASRGQGTDTQYF. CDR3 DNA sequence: TGTGCCAGCAGAGGCCAGGGCACAGATACGCAGTATTTT.

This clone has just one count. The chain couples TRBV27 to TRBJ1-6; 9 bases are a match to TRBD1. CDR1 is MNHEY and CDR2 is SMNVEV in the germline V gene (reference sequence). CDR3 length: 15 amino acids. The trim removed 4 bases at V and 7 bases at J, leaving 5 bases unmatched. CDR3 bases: TGTGCCAGCAGTTCGGGACAGGGATACAATTCACCCCTCCACTTT. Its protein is CASSSGQGYNSPLHF.

The CDR3 nucleotides are TGTGCCTGGGCCGGCCGGGGGGCCGGCACCGGGGAGCTGTTTTTT. Its protein is CAWAGRGAGTGELFF. The rearrangement joins TRBV30 to TRBJ2-2; tentatively, D is TRBD2 (7 bases). The length of the CDR3 is 15 residues. The germline V and J ends were trimmed by 5 bases and 4 bases, with 17 bases remaining between them. From germline, CDR1 is GTSNPN and CDR2 SVGIG (reference sequence).

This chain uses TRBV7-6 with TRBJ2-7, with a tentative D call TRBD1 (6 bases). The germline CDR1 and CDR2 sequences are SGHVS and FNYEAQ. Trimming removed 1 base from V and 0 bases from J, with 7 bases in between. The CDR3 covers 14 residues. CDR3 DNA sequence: TGTGCCAGCAGCTTAGGGGGGCTCTCCTACGAGCAGTACTTC. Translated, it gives CASSLGGLSYEQYF.

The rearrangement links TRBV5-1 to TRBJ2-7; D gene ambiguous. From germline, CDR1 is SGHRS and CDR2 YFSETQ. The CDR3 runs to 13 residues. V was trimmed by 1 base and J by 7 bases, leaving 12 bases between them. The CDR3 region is CASSLFPAEEQYF. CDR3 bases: TGCGCCAGCAGCTTGTTTCCCGCGGAGGAGCAGTACTTC.

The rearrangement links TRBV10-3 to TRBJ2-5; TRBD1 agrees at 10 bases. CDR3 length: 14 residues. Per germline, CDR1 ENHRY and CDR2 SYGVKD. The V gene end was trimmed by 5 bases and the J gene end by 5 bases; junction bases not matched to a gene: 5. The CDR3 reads CAISYSDRGETQYF. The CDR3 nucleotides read TGTGCCATCAGTTATTCGGACAGGGGGGAGACCCAGTACTTC.